This TCR beta chain was identified during a study of OX40 agonist ivuxolimab in advanced cancers. Worth noting for this clone: The sample has other DNA sequences that encode this CDR3 too.

This table comes from immunoSEQ multiplex PCR, and its TCRdb copy is limited to in-frame clones, with some not included. The table shows about 120,000 clones, with roughly 93% occurring only once. This sequence was found in an adult with an advanced solid tumor such as melanoma, head and neck, liver or kidney cancer. Here the sequenced sample was CD4+ or CD8+ T cells sorted from blood, taken in a trial of the OX40 agonist ivuxolimab.

The CDR3 sequence: CASSLGRGGRSEQFF. The CDR3 DNA sequence: TGCGCCAGCAGCTTGGGTCGGGGGGGCCGATCGGAGCAGTTCTTC. This chain uses TRBV5-1 with TRBJ2-1; TRBD2 agrees at 8 bases. CDR1 SGHRS and CDR2 YFSETQ come from the germline V gene. The V segment lost 0 bases and the J segment 10 bases; nucleotides outside the gene matches: 9. The CDR3 has 15 residues.